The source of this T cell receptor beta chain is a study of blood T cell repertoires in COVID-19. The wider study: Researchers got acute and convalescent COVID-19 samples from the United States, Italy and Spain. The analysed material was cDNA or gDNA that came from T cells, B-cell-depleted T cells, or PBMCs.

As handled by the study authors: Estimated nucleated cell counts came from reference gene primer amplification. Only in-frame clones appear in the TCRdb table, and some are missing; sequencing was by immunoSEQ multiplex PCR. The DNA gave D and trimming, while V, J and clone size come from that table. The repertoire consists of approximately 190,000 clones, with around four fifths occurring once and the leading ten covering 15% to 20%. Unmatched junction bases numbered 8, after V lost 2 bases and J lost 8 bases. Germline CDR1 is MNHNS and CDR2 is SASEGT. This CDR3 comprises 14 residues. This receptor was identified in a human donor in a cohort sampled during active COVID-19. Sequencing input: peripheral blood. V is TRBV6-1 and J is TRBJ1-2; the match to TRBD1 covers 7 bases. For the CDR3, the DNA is TGTGCCAGCAGTGAAAATCTAGGGGGCGAGGGCTACACCTTC. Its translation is CASSENLGGEGYTF.